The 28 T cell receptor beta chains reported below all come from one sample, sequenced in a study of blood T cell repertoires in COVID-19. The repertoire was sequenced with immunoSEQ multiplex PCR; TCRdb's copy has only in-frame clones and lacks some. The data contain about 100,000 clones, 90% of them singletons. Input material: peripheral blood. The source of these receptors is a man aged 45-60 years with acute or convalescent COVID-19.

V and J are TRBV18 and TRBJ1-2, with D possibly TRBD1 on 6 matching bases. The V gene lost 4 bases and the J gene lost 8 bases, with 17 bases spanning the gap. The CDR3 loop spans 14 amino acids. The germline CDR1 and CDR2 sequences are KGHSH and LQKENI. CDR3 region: CASSLVRGWQGYTF. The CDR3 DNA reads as TGTGCCAGCTCACTGGTCAGGGGCTGGCAAGGCTACACCTTC.

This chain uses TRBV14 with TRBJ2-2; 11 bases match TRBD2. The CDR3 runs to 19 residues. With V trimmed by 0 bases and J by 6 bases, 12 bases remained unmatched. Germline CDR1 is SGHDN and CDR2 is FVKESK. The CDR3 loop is CASSQERTSGPRVPGELFF. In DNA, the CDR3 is TGTGCCAGCAGCCAAGAAAGGACTAGCGGGCCCCGAGTCCCCGGGGAGCTGTTTTTT.

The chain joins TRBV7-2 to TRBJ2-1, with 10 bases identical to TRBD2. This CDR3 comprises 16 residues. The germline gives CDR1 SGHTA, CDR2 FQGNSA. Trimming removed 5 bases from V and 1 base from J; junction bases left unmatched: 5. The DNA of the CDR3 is TGTGCCAGCAGCGTATTAGCGGGAGGTTCCTACAATGAGCAGTTCTTC. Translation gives CASSVLAGGSYNEQFF.

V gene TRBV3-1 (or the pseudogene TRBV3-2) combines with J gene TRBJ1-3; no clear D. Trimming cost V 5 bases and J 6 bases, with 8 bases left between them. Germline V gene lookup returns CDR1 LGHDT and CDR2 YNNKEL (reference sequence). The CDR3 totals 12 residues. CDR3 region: CASSWSKNTIYF. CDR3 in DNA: TGTGCCAGCAGCTGGAGTAAAAACACCATATATTTT.

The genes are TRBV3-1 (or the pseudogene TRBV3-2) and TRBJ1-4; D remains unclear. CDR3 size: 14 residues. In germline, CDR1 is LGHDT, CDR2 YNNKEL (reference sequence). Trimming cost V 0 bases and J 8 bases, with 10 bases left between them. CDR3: CASSQELLYEKLFF. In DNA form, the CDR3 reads TGTGCCAGCAGCCAAGAACTTCTGTACGAAAAACTGTTTTTT.

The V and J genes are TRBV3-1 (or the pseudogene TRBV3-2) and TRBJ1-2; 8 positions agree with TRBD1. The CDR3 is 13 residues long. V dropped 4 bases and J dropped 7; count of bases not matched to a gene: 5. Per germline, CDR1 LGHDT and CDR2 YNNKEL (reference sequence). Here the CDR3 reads CASSPDRDFGYTF. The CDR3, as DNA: TGTGCCAGCAGCCCGGACAGGGACTTTGGCTACACCTTC.

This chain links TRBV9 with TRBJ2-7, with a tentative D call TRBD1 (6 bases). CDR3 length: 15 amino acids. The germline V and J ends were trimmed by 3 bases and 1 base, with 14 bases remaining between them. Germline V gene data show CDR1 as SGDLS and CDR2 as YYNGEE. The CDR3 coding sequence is TGTGCCAGCAGCGCCCAGGGACACTCTTCCTACGAGCAGTACTTC. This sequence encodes CASSAQGHSSYEQYF. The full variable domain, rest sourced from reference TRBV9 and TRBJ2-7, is DSGVTQTPKHLITATGQRVTLRCSPRSGDLSVYWYQQSLDQGLQFLIQYYNGEERAKGNILERFSAQQFPDLHSELNLSSLELGDSALYFCASSAQGHSSYEQYFGPGTRLTVT.

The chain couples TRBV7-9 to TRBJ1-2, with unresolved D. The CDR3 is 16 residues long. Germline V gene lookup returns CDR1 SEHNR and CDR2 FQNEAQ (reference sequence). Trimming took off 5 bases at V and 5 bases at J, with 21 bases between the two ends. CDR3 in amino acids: CASSPPLLQAVYGYTF. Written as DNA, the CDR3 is TGTGCCAGCAGCCCCCCCTTACTCCAGGCAGTGTATGGCTACACCTTC. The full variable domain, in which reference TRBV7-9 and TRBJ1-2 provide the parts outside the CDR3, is DTGVSQNPRHKITKRGQNVTFRCDPISEHNRLYWYRQTLGQGPEFLTYFQNEAQLEKSRLLSDRFSAERPKGSFSTLEIQRTEQGDSAMYLCASSPPLLQAVYGYTFGSGTRLTVV.

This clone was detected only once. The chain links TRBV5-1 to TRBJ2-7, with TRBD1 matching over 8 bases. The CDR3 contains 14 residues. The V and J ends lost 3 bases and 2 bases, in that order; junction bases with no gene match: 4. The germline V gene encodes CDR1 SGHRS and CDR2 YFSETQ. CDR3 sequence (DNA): TGCGCCAGCAGCTGGTGGACAGGGCCCTACGAGCAGTACTTC. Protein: CASSWWTGPYEQYF.

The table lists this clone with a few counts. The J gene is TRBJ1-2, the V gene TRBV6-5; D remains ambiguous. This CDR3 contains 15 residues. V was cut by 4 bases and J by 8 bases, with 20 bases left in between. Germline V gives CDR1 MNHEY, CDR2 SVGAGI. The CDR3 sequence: CASSFLTSRDEGYTF. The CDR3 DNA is TGTGCCAGCAGTTTTTTAACAAGCCGGGATGAGGGCTACACCTTC.

The CDR3 DNA reads as TGTGCCAGCAGTGAGGGGACAGCCTACGAGCAGTACTTC. It yields the protein CASSEGTAYEQYF. V and J are TRBV2 and TRBJ2-7; 7 nucleotides line up with TRBD1. The CDR3 runs to 13 residues. The V gene end was trimmed by 3 bases and the J gene end by 2 bases; junction bases not matched to a gene: 1. The germline CDR1 and CDR2 sequences are SNHLY and FYNNEI.

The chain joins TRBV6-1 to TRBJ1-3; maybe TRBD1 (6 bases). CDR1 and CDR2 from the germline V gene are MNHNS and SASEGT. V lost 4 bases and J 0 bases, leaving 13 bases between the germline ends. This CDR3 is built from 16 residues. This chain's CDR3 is CASSAAGTLSGNTIYF. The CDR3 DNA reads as TGTGCCAGCAGTGCCGCCGGGACACTCTCTGGAAACACCATATATTTT.

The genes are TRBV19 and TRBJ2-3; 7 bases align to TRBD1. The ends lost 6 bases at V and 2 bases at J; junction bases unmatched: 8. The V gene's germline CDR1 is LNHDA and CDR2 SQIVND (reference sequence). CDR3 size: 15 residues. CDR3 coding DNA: TGTGCCAGTAGCTCCACAGGGGTCAACACAGATACGCAGTATTTT. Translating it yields CASSSTGVNTDTQYF.

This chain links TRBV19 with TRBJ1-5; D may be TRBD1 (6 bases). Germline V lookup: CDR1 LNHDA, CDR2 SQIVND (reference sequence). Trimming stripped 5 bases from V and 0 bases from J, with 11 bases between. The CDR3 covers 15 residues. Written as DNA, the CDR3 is TGTGCCAGTAGTCGTTGGGGGCATAGCAATCAGCCCCAGCATTTT. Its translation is CASSRWGHSNQPQHF.

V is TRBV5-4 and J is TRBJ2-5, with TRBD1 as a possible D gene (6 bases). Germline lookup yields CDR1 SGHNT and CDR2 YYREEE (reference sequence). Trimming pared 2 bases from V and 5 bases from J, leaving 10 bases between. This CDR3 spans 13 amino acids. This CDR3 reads CASSFTGRETQYF. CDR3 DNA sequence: TGTGCCAGCAGCTTTACAGGGCGCGAGACCCAGTACTTC.

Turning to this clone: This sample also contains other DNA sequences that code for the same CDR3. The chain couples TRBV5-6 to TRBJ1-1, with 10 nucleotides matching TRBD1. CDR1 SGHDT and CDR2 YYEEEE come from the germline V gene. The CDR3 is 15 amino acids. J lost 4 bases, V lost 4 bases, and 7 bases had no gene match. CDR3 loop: CASSPDRGRRTEAFF. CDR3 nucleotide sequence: TGTGCCAGCAGCCCTGACAGGGGGCGCCGCACTGAAGCTTTCTTT.

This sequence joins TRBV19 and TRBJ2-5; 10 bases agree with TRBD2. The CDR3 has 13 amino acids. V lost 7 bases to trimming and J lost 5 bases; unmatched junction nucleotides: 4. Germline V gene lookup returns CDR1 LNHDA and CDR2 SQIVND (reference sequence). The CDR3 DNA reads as TGTGCCAGTATCCCAGCGGGGGGGGAGACCCAGTACTTC. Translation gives CASIPAGGETQYF. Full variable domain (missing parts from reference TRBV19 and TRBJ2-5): DGGITQSPKYLFRKEGQNVTLSCEQNLNHDAMYWYRQDPGQGLRLIYYSQIVNDFQKGDIAEGYSVSREKKESFPLTVTSAQKNPTAFYLCASIPAGGETQYFGPGTRLLVL.

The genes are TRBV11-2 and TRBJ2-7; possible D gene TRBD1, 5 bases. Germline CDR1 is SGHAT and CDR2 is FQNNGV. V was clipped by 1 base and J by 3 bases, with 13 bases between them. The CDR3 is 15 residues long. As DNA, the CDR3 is TGTGCCAGCAGCTTAGCTCGGCAGGGCGTCTACGAGCAGTACTTC. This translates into CASSLARQGVYEQYF.

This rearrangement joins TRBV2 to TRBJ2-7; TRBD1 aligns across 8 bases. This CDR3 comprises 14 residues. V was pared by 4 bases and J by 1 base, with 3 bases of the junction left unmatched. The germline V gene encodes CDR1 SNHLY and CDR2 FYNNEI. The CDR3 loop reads CASSGQGLSYEQYF. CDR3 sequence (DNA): TGTGCCAGCAGTGGACAGGGGTTATCCTACGAGCAGTACTTC.

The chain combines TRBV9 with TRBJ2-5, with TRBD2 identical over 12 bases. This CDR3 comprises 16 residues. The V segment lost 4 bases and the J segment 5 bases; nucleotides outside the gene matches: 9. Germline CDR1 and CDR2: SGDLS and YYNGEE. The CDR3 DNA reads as TGTGCCAGCAGCCGGACTAGCGGGAACCACGGGGAGACCCAGTACTTC. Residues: CASSRTSGNHGETQYF. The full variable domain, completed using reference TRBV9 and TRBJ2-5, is DSGVTQTPKHLITATGQRVTLRCSPRSGDLSVYWYQQSLDQGLQFLIQYYNGEERAKGNILERFSAQQFPDLHSELNLSSLELGDSALYFCASSRTSGNHGETQYFGPGTRLLVL.

The CDR3, as DNA: TGTGCCATCGGCCAGGGGAGCGGGAGGGGAGATACGCAGTATTTT. Its protein product is CAIGQGSGRGDTQYF. The chain carries TRBV10-3 and TRBJ2-3, with 10 bases lining up with TRBD2. The CDR3 has 15 amino acids. Per the germline V gene, CDR1 is ENHRY and CDR2 is SYGVKD. V shed 8 bases and J 5 bases; nucleotides not matched to a gene: 10.

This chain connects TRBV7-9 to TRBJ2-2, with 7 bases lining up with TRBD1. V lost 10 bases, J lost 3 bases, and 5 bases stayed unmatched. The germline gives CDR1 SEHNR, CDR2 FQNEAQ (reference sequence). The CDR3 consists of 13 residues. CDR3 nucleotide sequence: TGTGCCACCGCCGGGACAGACACCGGGGAGCTGTTTTTT. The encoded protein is CATAGTDTGELFF.

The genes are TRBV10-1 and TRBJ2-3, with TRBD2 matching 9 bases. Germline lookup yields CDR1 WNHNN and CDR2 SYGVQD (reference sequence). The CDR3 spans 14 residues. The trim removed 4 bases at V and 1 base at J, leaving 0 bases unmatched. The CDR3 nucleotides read TGCGCCAGCAGTGTAGCGGGAGGCACAGATACGCAGTATTTT. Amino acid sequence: CASSVAGGTDTQYF.

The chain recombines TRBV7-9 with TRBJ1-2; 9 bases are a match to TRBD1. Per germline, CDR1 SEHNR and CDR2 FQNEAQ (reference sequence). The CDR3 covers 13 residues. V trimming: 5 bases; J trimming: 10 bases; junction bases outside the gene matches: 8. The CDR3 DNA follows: TGTGCCAGCAGCGCGGGACAGGGCTTTGACTACACCTTC. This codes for CASSAGQGFDYTF.

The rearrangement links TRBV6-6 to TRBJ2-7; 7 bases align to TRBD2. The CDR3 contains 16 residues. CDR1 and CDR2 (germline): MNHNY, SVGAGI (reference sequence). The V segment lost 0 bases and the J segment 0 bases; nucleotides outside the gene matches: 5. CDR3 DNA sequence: TGTGCCAGCAGTTACTCGATCGGGACTACCTCCTACGAGCAGTACTTC. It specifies CASSYSIGTTSYEQYF.

The CDR3 DNA follows: TGTGCCAGCGAGACAGGTACCTACAATGAGCAGTTCTTC. This gives the protein CASETGTYNEQFF. The chain uses TRBV21-1 and TRBJ2-1; TRBD1 reflects the table's D call only, with no check against the DNA. TRBV21-1 is flagged as a pseudogene. The CDR3 consists of 13 residues.

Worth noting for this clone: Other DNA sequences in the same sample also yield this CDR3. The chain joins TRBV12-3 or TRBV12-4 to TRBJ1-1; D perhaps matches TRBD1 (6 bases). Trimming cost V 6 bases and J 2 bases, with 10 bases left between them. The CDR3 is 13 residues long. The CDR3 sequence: CASSRTVNTEAFF. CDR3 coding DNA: TGTGCCAGCAGCCGGACAGTAAACACTGAAGCTTTCTTT.

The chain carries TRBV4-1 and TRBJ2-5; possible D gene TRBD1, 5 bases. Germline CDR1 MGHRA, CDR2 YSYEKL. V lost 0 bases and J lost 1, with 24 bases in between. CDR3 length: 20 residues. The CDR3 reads CASSQDQTPRRGKTQETQYF. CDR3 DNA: TGCGCCAGCAGCCAAGATCAAACCCCCCGAAGGGGAAAGACCCAAGAGACCCAGTACTTC.